Presented here are 10 T cell receptor beta chains from one specimen sequenced in a study of post-analysis software for immune sequencing data. Unique-molecular-identifier-tagged TCR beta cDNA libraries were used. Using its own MiXCR run on the PCR reads, TCRdb lists one record per CDR3 protein. The data contain about 200,000 distinct CDR3 sequences, about 30% of them singletons. These receptors have no known antigen. Findings and limits, study-wide: Comparison of patients with controls showed 4 to 6 TRBV segments more frequent in patients, TRBV5-6, TRBV5-1 and TRBV20-1 among them.

The sample comprised blood. The receptor set was obtained from a girl aged 2-17 years with multiple sclerosis.

This clonotype has a handful of counts. The chain uses TRBV28 and TRBJ1-1; D is unclear. CDR1 and CDR2 from the germline V gene are MDHEN and SYDVKM. The CDR3 spans 11 residues. Trimming took off 8 bases at V and 4 bases at J, with 8 bases between the two ends. CDR3 sequence reads: CASLQSTEAFF. The CDR3 bases are TGTGCCAGCCTCCAATCCACTGAAGCTTTCTTT.

The chain is built from TRBV4-1 and TRBJ2-7; TRBD1 aligns across 7 bases. The germline V gene encodes CDR1 MGHRA and CDR2 YSYEKL. The CDR3 runs to 16 residues. V lost 1 base and J lost 1; bases outside the gene matches: 7. The CDR3 sequence is CASSQAGTEYSYEQYF. The CDR3, as DNA: TGCGCCAGCAGCCAAGCCGGGACAGAATATTCCTACGAGCAGTACTTC.

This clonotype turned up a few times. The J gene is TRBJ2-1, the V gene TRBV28; no clear D gene. The ends were cut back, 3 bases at V and 4 bases at J, with 13 bases in the middle. This CDR3 has 15 amino acids. In germline, CDR1 is MDHEN, CDR2 SYDVKM. Written as DNA, the CDR3 is TGTGCCAGCAGTTTCGCCGGCCACGGGTACAATGAGCAGTTCTTC. It translates to CASSFAGHGYNEQFF.

This clonotype was counted ten times or more. V and J are TRBV6-5 and TRBJ1-5, with D hard to call. V shed 5 bases and J shed 2 bases, with 10 bases lying between them. Germline V gene sequence: CDR1 MNHEY, CDR2 SVGAGI. This CDR3 has 14 amino acids. As DNA, the CDR3 is TGTGCCAGCAGTCGGTTAGGTGGCAATCAGCCCCAGCATTTT. Residues: CASSRLGGNQPQHF.

This clonotype was seen a few times. The chain is built from TRBV7-8 and TRBJ2-1; 8 nucleotides agree with TRBD2. The CDR3 length is 16 residues. Germline CDR1 and CDR2: SGHVS and FQNEAQ. V lost 3 bases and J lost 5; bases outside the gene matches: 9. The CDR3 DNA sequence: TGTGCCAGCAGCTTGAAACGGGGGGGTTTCAACAATGAGCAGTTCTTC. It codes for CASSLKRGGFNNEQFF.

The CDR3 DNA sequence: TGTGCCAGCAGGCGGGACAGGGGGCCGGTGGCTGAAGCTTTCTTT. It translates to CASRRDRGPVAEAFF. The genes are TRBV6-1 and TRBJ1-1; TRBD1 matches 12 bases. The CDR3 spans 15 residues. Germline V gene lookup returns CDR1 MNHNS and CDR2 SASEGT. V lost 6 bases, J lost 6 bases, and 8 bases stayed unmatched.

This clonotype was seen only a few times. The rearrangement uses TRBV5-1 and TRBJ1-1; D is unresolved. The germline V gene encodes CDR1 SGHRS and CDR2 YFSETQ. The V and J ends lost 4 bases and 0 bases respectively, with 10 bases between them. The CDR3 runs 14 residues. The CDR3 nucleotides read TGCGCCAGCAGCCTAGAAAGCATGAACACTGAAGCTTTCTTT. Its protein is CASSLESMNTEAFF.

The gene calls are TRBV2 and TRBJ2-5, with 8 bases fitting TRBD2. V lost 5 bases to trimming and J lost 11 bases; unmatched junction nucleotides: 16. The length of the CDR3 is 15 residues. The germline gives CDR1 SNHLY, CDR2 FYNNEI. The CDR3 protein is CASSYDTSGPNEQYF. DNA for the CDR3: TGTGCCAGCAGTTATGATACTAGCGGACCCAATGAGCAGTACTTC.

The V call is TRBV5-4, the J call TRBJ2-7; D not resolved. This CDR3 region has 15 residues. Germline V gene lookup returns CDR1 SGHNT and CDR2 YYREEE (reference sequence). V dropped 4 bases and J dropped 0 bases, with 14 bases sitting between them. CDR3 residues: CASSPGLPRSYEQYF. Here the CDR3 DNA reads TGTGCCAGCAGCCCGGGTCTCCCACGCTCCTACGAGCAGTACTTC.

This clonotype was seen ten or more times. The chain links TRBV20-1 to TRBJ1-5; TRBD1 aligns across 9 bases. The CDR3 is 14 residues long. The germline CDR1 and CDR2 sequences are DFQATT and SNEGSKA (reference sequence). V shed 1 base, J shed 6 bases, and the junction held 4 bases outside the gene matches. The CDR3 nucleotides are TGCAGTGCTAGAGGGACAGGGGCTCTTCAGCCCCAGCATTTT. It codes for CSARGTGALQPQHF.